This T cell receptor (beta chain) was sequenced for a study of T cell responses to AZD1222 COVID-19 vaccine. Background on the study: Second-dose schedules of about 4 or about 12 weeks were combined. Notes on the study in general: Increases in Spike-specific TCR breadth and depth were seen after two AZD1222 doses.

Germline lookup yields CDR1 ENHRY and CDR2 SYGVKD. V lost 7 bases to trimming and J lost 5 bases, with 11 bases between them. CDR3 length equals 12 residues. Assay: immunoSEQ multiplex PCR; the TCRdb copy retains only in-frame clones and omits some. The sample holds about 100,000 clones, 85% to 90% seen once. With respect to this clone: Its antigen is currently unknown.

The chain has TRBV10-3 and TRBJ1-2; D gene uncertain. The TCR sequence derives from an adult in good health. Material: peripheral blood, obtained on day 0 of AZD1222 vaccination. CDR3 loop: CAITREGYGYTF. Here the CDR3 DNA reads TGTGCCATCACACGCGAAGGGTATGGCTACACCTTC.